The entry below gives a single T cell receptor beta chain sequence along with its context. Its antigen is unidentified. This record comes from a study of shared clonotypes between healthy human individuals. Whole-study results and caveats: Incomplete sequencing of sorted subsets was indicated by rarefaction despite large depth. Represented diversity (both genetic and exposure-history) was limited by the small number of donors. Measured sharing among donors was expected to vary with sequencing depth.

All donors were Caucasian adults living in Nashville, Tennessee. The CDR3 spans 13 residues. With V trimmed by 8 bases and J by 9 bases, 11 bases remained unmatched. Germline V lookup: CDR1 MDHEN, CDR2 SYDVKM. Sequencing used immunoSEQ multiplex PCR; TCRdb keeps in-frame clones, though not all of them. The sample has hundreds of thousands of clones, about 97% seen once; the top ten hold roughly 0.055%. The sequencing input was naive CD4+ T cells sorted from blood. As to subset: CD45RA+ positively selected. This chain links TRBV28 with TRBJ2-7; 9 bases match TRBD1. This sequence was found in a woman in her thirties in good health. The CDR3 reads CASGPGQGTGQYF. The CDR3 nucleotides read TGTGCCAGCGGCCCGGGACAGGGAACGGGGCAGTACTTC.